This T cell receptor beta chain derives from a study of CD8+CD57+ T cells in acquired aplastic anemia. For the study at large: The average for DNA from sorted CD4+ and CD8+ cells was 3 to 4 ug.

Genomic DNA, serving as template, underwent TCR beta VDJ and CDR3 profiling. TCRdb redid the calling of the reads with MiXCR, one entry per CDR3 protein. Counted here are hundreds of thousands of distinct CDR3 sequences, approximately 45% occurring once; the ten biggest clones make up 7.8%. In the case of this clonotype: What it binds is unknown.

V lost 0 bases and J lost 1, with 11 bases in between. The CDR3 is 15 residues long. Germline V gives CDR1 DFQATT, CDR2 SNEGSKA (reference sequence). In patients chosen for sequencing, flow cytometry had shown CD8+CD57+ cell expansion. Prior therapy had not been administered to any patient at the time of blood sampling. General observations from the study: Some 31 CD8+ CDR3 sequences were shared between patients and controls.

The TCR originated in a human donor with aplastic anemia. V is TRBV20-1 and J is TRBJ2-3; D not resolved. Sequences were obtained from sorted CD4+, CD8+, or CD8+CD57+ T cells (not recorded which) from PBMCs. The CDR3 nucleotides read TGCAGTGCTAGAGACCCTAATGGGGGCACAGATACGCAGTATTTT. Protein: CSARDPNGGTDTQYF.